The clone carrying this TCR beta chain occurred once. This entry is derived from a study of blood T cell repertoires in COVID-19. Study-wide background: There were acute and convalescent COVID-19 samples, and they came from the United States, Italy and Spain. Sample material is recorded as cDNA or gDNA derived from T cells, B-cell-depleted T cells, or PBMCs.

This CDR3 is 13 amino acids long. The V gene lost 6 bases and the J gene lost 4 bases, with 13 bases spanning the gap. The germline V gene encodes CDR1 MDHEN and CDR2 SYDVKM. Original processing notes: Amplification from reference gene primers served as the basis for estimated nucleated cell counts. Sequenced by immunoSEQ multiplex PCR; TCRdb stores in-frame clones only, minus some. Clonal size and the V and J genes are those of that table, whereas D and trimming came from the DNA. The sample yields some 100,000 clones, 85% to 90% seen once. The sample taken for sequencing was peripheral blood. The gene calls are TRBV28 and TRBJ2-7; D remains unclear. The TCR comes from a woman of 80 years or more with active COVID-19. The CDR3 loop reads CASSPDSQYEQYF. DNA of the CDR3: TGTGCCAGCAGCCCTGACTCCCAATACGAGCAGTACTTC.